A single sample is the source of the 27 T cell receptor beta chains below, sequenced in a study of T cell clonotyping in hematopoietic cell transplantation. Some clones are missing from TCRdb's copy, which holds only in-frame ones; the method was immunoSEQ multiplex PCR. This table holds 9,000 to 13,000 clones, around 90% found once. The sequences come from PBMCs, collected 180 days after allogeneic stem cell transplant. All receptors come from a male patient aged 60 to 75 who had an allogeneic stem cell transplant from an unrelated donor, so the T cells may come from the graft donor. Some clones in this sample may be carry-over from other donors' samples.

The V and J genes are TRBV14 and TRBJ2-7, with D possibly TRBD2 on 5 matching bases. V was shortened by 5 bases and J by 3 bases, with 11 bases between the two germline ends. CDR3 length: 13 amino acids. Germline V gene data show CDR1 as SGHDN and CDR2 as FVKESK. This CDR3 is CASSKRVNYEQYF. The CDR3 DNA is TGTGCCAGCAGCAAGAGGGTCAACTACGAGCAGTACTTC.

On this clone: A junction boundary mismatches the germline segment, possibly from a read error. This sequence joins TRBV7-7 and TRBJ2-3; 10 positions match TRBD2. This CDR3 has 14 residues. Germline V gene data show CDR1 as SSHAT and CDR2 as FNYEAQ (reference sequence). The CDR3 DNA sequence: TGTGCTAGCAGCCACGGACTAGCGGCTGATACGCAGTATTTT. Translation: CASSHGLAADTQYF.

The rearrangement uses TRBV6-5 and TRBJ1-2, with a tentative D call TRBD1 (5 bases). The germline gives CDR1 MNHEY, CDR2 SVGAGI. V gave up 6 bases and J gave up 4 bases, with 9 bases separating them. There are 12 residues in the CDR3. The CDR3 loop is CASSKGLYGYTF. DNA for the CDR3: TGTGCCAGCAGCAAGGGGCTCTATGGCTACACCTTC.

The chain is built from TRBV7-2 and TRBJ2-3, with D possibly being TRBD1 or TRBD2 (7 bases each). From germline, CDR1 is SGHTA and CDR2 FQGNSA. V lost 6 bases and J 0 bases, leaving 16 bases between the germline ends. The CDR3 sequence is 16 residues long. The CDR3 spells CASRGGGGRSTDTQYF. CDR3 DNA: TGTGCCAGCAGAGGGGGCGGGGGCCGTAGCACAGATACGCAGTATTTT.

The chain employs TRBV9 and TRBJ1-4; the D gene is possibly TRBD1 (5 bases). V lost 4 bases to trimming and J lost 6 bases, with 13 bases between them. Germline V gene data show CDR1 as SGDLS and CDR2 as YYNGEE. The CDR3 extends over 14 amino acids. The CDR3 loop is CASSTQGGDEKLFF. CDR3 in DNA: TGTGCCAGCAGCACTCAGGGAGGGGATGAAAAACTGTTTTTT. Using reference TRBV9 and TRBJ1-4 for the parts outside the CDR3, the full variable domain is DSGVTQTPKHLITATGQRVTLRCSPRSGDLSVYWYQQSLDQGLQFLIQYYNGEERAKGNILERFSAQQFPDLHSELNLSSLELGDSALYFCASSTQGGDEKLFFGSGTQLSVL.

Here the CDR3 DNA reads TGTGCCATCAGTGCATCCGGGACAGGGAATGAAAAACTGTTTTTT. Amino acids: CAISASGTGNEKLFF. The chain links TRBV10-3 to TRBJ1-4; 9 bases agree with TRBD1. Trimming removed 4 bases from V and 5 bases from J; junction bases left unmatched: 5. Germline values: CDR1 ENHRY, CDR2 SYGVKD. This CDR3 is 15 amino acids long.

The gene calls are TRBV10-3 and TRBJ1-3; 7 bases line up with TRBD1. The J segment lost 0 bases and the V segment lost 4 bases, leaving 3 bases of the junction unmatched. Germline lookup yields CDR1 ENHRY and CDR2 SYGVKD. CDR3 size: 15 residues. CDR3 sequence reads: CAISGGQPSGNTIYF. DNA of the CDR3: TGTGCCATCAGTGGGGGACAGCCCTCTGGAAACACCATATATTTT.

This clone has a single count. The rearrangement links TRBV2 to TRBJ2-7; D is perhaps TRBD1 (5 bases). Germline lookup yields CDR1 SNHLY and CDR2 FYNNEI. The CDR3 spans 12 residues. The V end lost 8 bases, the J end lost 3 bases, and 11 bases lay between the germline ends. The CDR3 coding sequence is TGTGCCAGCTCTCAAGACAGCTACGAGCAGTACTTC. Its translation: CASSQDSYEQYF.

This chain connects TRBV27 to TRBJ2-7; a weak D match, TRBD1 (5 bases). This CDR3 is 13 amino acids long. Trimming removed 2 bases from V and 4 bases from J, with 9 bases in between. CDR1 is MNHEY, CDR2 SMNVEV, per germline (reference sequence). In DNA, the CDR3 is TGTGCCAGCAGTTTAAGAGACAGATACGAGCAGTACTTC. This translates into CASSLRDRYEQYF.

The chain carries TRBV5-5 and TRBJ1-5, with D possibly being TRBD1 (6 bases). The V gene's germline CDR1 is SGHKS and CDR2 YYEKEE (reference sequence). The V and J ends lost 2 bases and 3 bases respectively, with 12 bases between them. The CDR3 runs 15 residues. This CDR3 reads CASSFKGGDNQPQHF. CDR3 DNA: TGTGCCAGCAGCTTTAAAGGGGGAGACAATCAGCCCCAGCATTTT.

The chain links TRBV5-1 to TRBJ2-7, with 11 bases that match TRBD2. V was clipped by 4 bases and J by 3 bases; unmatched bases: 6. The germline CDR1 and CDR2 sequences are SGHRS and YFSETQ. The CDR3 totals 15 residues. The CDR3 DNA is TGCGCCAGCAGCCCGTCGACTAGCGGGGTCTACGAGCAGTACTTC. Translating it yields CASSPSTSGVYEQYF.

This rearrangement joins TRBV11-3 to TRBJ1-6, with D possibly being TRBD1 (5 bases). The CDR3 runs to 13 residues. Germline CDR1 is SGHNT and CDR2 is YENEEA. The V gene lost 3 bases and the J gene lost 7 bases, with 7 bases spanning the gap. The CDR3 coding sequence is TGTGCCAGCAGCTTTGGGGGAAATTCACCCCTCCACTTT. Residues: CASSFGGNSPLHF. Drawing the rest from reference TRBV11-3 and TRBJ1-6, the complete variable domain is EAGVVQSPRYKIIEKKQPVAFWCNPISGHNTLYWYLQNLGQGPELLIRYENEEAVDDSQLPKDRFSAERLKGVDSTLKIQPAELGDSAVYLCASSFGGNSPLHFGNGTRLTVT.

The rearrangement links TRBV5-6 to TRBJ1-2, with D possibly being TRBD1 (5 bases). Germline CDR1 SGHDT, CDR2 YYEEEE. The ends were cut back, 0 bases at V and 3 bases at J, with 6 bases in the middle. CDR3 length equals 13 residues. CDR3 amino acids: CASSLVRDYGYTF. CDR3 in DNA: TGTGCCAGCAGCTTGGTCAGGGACTATGGCTACACCTTC.

The chain has TRBV5-6 and TRBJ2-2; TRBD2 might be the D (6 bases). This CDR3 has 16 residues. CDR1 is SGHDT, CDR2 YYEEEE, per germline. Deletions cut 4 bases from V and 5 bases from J, with 18 bases between. CDR3: CASSPGRRLITGELFF. Written as DNA, the CDR3 is TGTGCCAGCAGCCCGGGGAGGCGCTTAATTACCGGGGAGCTGTTTTTT.

V is TRBV5-4 and J is TRBJ2-2; no clear D. This CDR3 is 18 amino acids long. Germline V gene data show CDR1 as SGHNT and CDR2 as YYREEE (reference sequence). Trimming left V 0 bases short and J 2 bases short, with 17 bases between. CDR3 loop: CASSLASSLWSNTGELFF. The CDR3, as DNA: TGTGCCAGCAGCTTGGCCTCTAGTCTGTGGTCTAACACCGGGGAGCTGTTTTTT.

This rearrangement joins TRBV9 to TRBJ2-7; D unclear. The germline gives CDR1 SGDLS, CDR2 YYNGEE. Trimming left V 0 bases short and J 0 bases short, with 7 bases between. CDR3 length: 14 amino acids. The chain's CDR3 is CASSVGSGSYEQYF. CDR3 nucleotide sequence: TGTGCCAGCAGCGTAGGGTCGGGCTCCTACGAGCAGTACTTC. The complete variable domain, with remaining parts taken from reference TRBV9 and TRBJ2-7, reads DSGVTQTPKHLITATGQRVTLRCSPRSGDLSVYWYQQSLDQGLQFLIQYYNGEERAKGNILERFSAQQFPDLHSELNLSSLELGDSALYFCASSVGSGSYEQYFGPGTRLTVT.

V and J are TRBV2 and TRBJ2-3; maybe TRBD1 (6 bases). Germline V CDR1 and CDR2: SNHLY, FYNNEI. The CDR3 length is 15 residues. Trimming took off 7 bases at V and 4 bases at J, with 18 bases between the two ends. The CDR3 DNA follows: TGTGCCAGCACACCGGGACAAGTGCTGCCAGATACGCAGTATTTT. Its protein product is CASTPGQVLPDTQYF.

The chain carries TRBV7-9 and TRBJ1-3; D remains ambiguous. With 1 base removed from V and 4 bases from J, the gap between germline ends came to 2 bases. From germline, CDR1 is SEHNR and CDR2 FQNEAQ (reference sequence). The CDR3 contains 12 residues. CDR3 nucleotide sequence: TGTGCCAGCAGCTTAGAAGGAAACACCATATATTTT. Encoded protein: CASSLEGNTIYF.

This chain links TRBV5-1 with TRBJ2-6, with 9 bases matching TRBD1. This CDR3 is built from 17 residues. Germline V gives CDR1 SGHRS, CDR2 YFSETQ. V was clipped by 3 bases and J by 2 bases; unmatched bases: 6. Here the CDR3 DNA reads TGCGCCAGCAGCTACAACACAGGGGGCGCTGGGGCCAACGTCCTGACTTTC. Encoded protein: CASSYNTGGAGANVLTF. Drawing the rest from reference TRBV5-1 and TRBJ2-6, the complete variable domain is KAGVTQTPRYLIKTRGQQVTLSCSPISGHRSVSWYQQTPGQGLQFLFEYFSETQRNKGNFPGRFSGRQFSNSRSEMNVSTLELGDSALYLCASSYNTGGAGANVLTFGAGSRLTVL.

The V gene is TRBV29-1, the J gene TRBJ2-7, with D tentatively TRBD1 (5 bases). Per germline, CDR1 SQVTM and CDR2 ANQGSEA. This CDR3 spans 11 amino acids. Trimming pared 1 base from V and 6 bases from J, leaving 7 bases between. CDR3 loop: CSVEVGPEQYF. CDR3 nucleotide sequence: TGCAGCGTTGAAGTGGGGCCCGAGCAGTACTTC.

This rearrangement joins TRBV2 to TRBJ1-5; D is unclear. The V gene's germline CDR1 is SNHLY and CDR2 FYNNEI. V gave up 1 base and J gave up 0 bases, with 4 bases separating them. The CDR3 is 14 amino acids. The CDR3 spells CASSEVPSNQPQHF. The CDR3 DNA reads as TGTGCCAGCAGTGAAGTGCCTAGCAATCAGCCCCAGCATTTT.

This clone appeared once. This chain joins TRBV6-5 and TRBJ2-7; D may match TRBD1 or TRBD2 (5 bases each). V gave up 9 bases and J gave up 2 bases, with 14 bases separating them. The germline gives CDR1 MNHEY, CDR2 SVGAGI. The CDR3 consists of 13 residues. The CDR3 coding sequence is TGTGCCAGAGAACCGGGACGGACCTACGAGCAGTACTTC. This encodes CAREPGRTYEQYF.

This clone is a singleton in its sample. This sequence joins TRBV4-1 and TRBJ1-6; the D is unclear. Trimming cost V 3 bases and J 7 bases, with 10 bases left between them. The CDR3 totals 14 residues. Germline V gene lookup returns CDR1 MGHRA and CDR2 YSYEKL. As DNA, the CDR3 is TGCGCCAGCAGCCATCCCAACCCAAATTCACCCCTCCACTTT. Translated: CASSHPNPNSPLHF.

The table lists this clone with a count of one. J is TRBJ1-1 and V is TRBV19, with TRBD1 matching over 7 bases. The germline gives CDR1 LNHDA, CDR2 SQIVND (reference sequence). This CDR3 spans 15 amino acids. Trimming cost V 5 bases and J 1 base; bases outside gene matches: 7. CDR3 sequence reads: CASSFAGGPNTEAFF. CDR3 sequence (DNA): TGTGCCAGTAGTTTCGCAGGGGGACCGAACACTGAAGCTTTCTTT.

The chain uses TRBV4-1 and TRBJ2-3; D is ambiguous. The V end lost 4 bases, the J end lost 6 bases, and 17 bases lay between the germline ends. This CDR3 is built from 15 residues. The germline V gene has CDR1 MGHRA and CDR2 YSYEKL. The CDR3 reads CASSRAPNAEDTQYF. CDR3 coding DNA: TGCGCCAGCAGCCGCGCGCCAAACGCTGAGGATACGCAGTATTTT.

This chain uses TRBV18 with TRBJ2-1; D gene uncertain. The CDR3 has 14 amino acids. Trimming removed 5 bases at V and 5 bases at J, with 13 bases between. Germline V gene lookup returns CDR1 KGHSH and CDR2 LQKENI. CDR3 sequence (DNA): TGTGCCAGCTCAGTCCTGGGTGGGAACAATGAGCAGTTCTTC. Translation: CASSVLGGNNEQFF.

The chain carries TRBV6-6 and TRBJ1-2; a weak D match, TRBD1 (5 bases). Germline values: CDR1 MNHNY, CDR2 SVGAGI (reference sequence). The V gene lost 0 bases and the J gene lost 8 bases, with 10 bases spanning the gap. The CDR3 extends over 13 amino acids. CDR3 DNA sequence: TGTGCCAGCAGTTACTCGGCAGGGAGCGGCTACACCTTC. This sequence encodes CASSYSAGSGYTF.